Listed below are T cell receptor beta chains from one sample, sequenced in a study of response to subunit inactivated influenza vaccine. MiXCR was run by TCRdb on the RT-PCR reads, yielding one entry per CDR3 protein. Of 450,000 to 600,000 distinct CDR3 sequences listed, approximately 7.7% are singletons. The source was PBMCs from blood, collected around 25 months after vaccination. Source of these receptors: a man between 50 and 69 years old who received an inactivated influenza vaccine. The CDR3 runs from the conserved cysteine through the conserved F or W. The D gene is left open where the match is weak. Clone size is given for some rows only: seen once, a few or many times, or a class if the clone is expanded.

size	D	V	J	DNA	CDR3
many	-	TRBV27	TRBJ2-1	TGTGCCAGCAGTTTATCGCCGGGGGTCTACAATGAGCAGTTCTTC	CASSLSPGVYNEQFF
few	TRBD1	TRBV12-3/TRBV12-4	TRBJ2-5	TGTGCCAGCAGCGCGACAGGGGAAGAGACCCAGTACTTC	CASSATGEETQYF
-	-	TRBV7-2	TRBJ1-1	TGTGCCAGCGGTGGTGGCGTGGGAGCTTTCTTT	CASGGGVGAFF
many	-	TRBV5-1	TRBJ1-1	TGCGCCAGCAGCACAGGGAATAGGAACACTGAAGCTTTCTTT	CASSTGNRNTEAFF
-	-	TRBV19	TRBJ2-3	TGTGCCAGTAGTATGTGGGGGAATGACTCCAGCGCAGATACGCAGTATTTT	CASSMWGNDSSADTQYF
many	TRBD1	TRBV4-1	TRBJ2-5	TGCGCCAGCAGCCCTCAAGGACAGGGGGTAGAGACCCAGTACTTC	CASSPQGQGVETQYF
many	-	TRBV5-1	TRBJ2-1	TGCGCCAGCAGCCCAGCGACAGATTACAATGAGCAGTTCTTC	CASSPATDYNEQFF
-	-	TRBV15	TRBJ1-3	TGTGCCACCAGCAGAGATCTGGGTTTTTTATCTGGAAACACCATATATTTT	CATSRDLGFLSGNTIYF
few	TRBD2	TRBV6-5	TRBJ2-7	TGTGCCAGCAGTTACGGCGGCGCTAGCGGAACCTACGAGCAGTACTTC	CASSYGGASGTYEQYF
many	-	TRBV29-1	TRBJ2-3	TGCAGCGTTGACCCCAGGGAGAGCACAGATACGCAGTATTTT	CSVDPRESTDTQYF
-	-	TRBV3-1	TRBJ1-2	TGTGCCAGCAGTGGCGGAGGGAGAAACTATGGCTACACCTTC	CASSGGGRNYGYTF
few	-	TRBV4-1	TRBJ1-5	TGCGCCAGCAGCCAAGCAGGACTCAATCAGCCCCAGCATTTT	CASSQAGLNQPQHF
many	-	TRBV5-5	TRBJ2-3	TGTGCCAGCAGCTCTCAAATACAGGGTTATACGCAGTATTTT	CASSSQIQGYTQYF
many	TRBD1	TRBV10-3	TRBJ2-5	TGTGCCACCTGGGACAGTTCTCAAGAGACCCAGTACTTC	CATWDSSQETQYF
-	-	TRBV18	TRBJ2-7	TGTGCCAGCTCACCCGATAGTGGGGACGCCGAGCAGTACTTC	CASSPDSGDAEQYF
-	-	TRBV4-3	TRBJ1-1	TGCGCCAGCAGCCAGACAGTAAAGAACACTGAAGCTTTCTTT	CASSQTVKNTEAFF
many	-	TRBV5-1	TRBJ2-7	TGCGCCAGCTGCCCCGCCGGGAGTTACGAGCAGTACTTC	CASCPAGSYEQYF
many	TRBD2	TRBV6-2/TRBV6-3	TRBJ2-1	TGTGCCAGCAGGGACGCCGGGACTAGCGTTAACAATGAGCAGTTCTTC	CASRDAGTSVNNEQFF
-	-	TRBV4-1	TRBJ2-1	TGCGCCGGCAGCCAATCAAGTTACAATGAGCAGTTCTTC	CAGSQSSYNEQFF
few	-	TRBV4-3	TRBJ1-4	TGCGCCAGCAGCCTCCGGACCGCAACTAATGAAAAACTGTTTTTT	CASSLRTATNEKLFF
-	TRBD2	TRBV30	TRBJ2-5	TGTGCCTGGAGTTCCCTAGCGGGACTACAAGAGACCCAGTACTTC	CAWSSLAGLQETQYF
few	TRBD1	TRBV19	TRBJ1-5	TGTGCCAGTAGTACGGGGACAGGGGGCAATCAGCCCCAGCATTTT	CASSTGTGGNQPQHF
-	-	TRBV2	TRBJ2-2	TGTGCCAGCACGGGTGGCCGGCGCACCGGGGAGCTGTTTTTT	CASTGGRRTGELFF
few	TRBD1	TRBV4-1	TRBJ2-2	TGCGCCAGCAGCAACAGGGGGGTTTTCGGGGAGCTGTTTTTT	CASSNRGVFGELFF
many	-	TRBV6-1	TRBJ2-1	TGTGCCAGCAGCTCGACGAGGGGGGGCATCTACAATGAGCAGTTCTTC	CASSSTRGGIYNEQFF
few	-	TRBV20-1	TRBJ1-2	TGCAGTCCCCCGGCGGGGGTGGAGGGCTACACCTTC	CSPPAGVEGYTF
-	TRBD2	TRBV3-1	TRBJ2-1	TGTGCCAGCAGCCGGCGGGAGACGTACAATGAGCAGTTCTTC	CASSRRETYNEQFF
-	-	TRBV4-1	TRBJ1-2	TGCGCCAGCAGCCAAGCCAAGGAGGGCTATGGCTACACCTTC	CASSQAKEGYGYTF
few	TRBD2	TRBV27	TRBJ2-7	TGTGCCAGCAGTTCTTCTACCGGGACTAGCTACCACGAGCAGTACTTC	CASSSSTGTSYHEQYF
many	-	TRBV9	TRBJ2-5	TGTGCCAGCAGCGGAAGCGCATCCTACCAAGAGACCCAGTACTTC	CASSGSASYQETQYF
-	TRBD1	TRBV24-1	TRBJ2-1	TGTGCCACCAGGCTTTCAGGGGGCCGCAACAATGAGCAGTTTTTC	CATRLSGGRNNEQFF
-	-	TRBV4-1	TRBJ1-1	TGCGCCAGCAGCCAAGTTACAGGGAGCGTGTGGGGCACTGAAGCTTTCTTT	CASSQVTGSVWGTEAFF
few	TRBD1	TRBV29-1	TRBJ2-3	TGCAGCGTTGAAGATCAGGGGGCAGGCACAGATACGCAGTATTTT	CSVEDQGAGTDTQYF
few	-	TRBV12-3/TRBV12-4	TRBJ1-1	TGTGCCAGCAGACGATCCGGGTTAGTGAACACTGAAGCTTTCTTT	CASRRSGLVNTEAFF
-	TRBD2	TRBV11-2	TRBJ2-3	TGTGCCAGCAGCTTGCAGGTAGCGGGATGGGATACGCAGTATTTT	CASSLQVAGWDTQYF
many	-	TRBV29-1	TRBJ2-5	TGCAGCGTTGAATTCTCCTCGACCGAGACCCAGTACTTC	CSVEFSSTETQYF
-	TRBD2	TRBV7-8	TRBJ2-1	TGTGCCAGCAGCTTGGGGACTAGCGGGATACCCTCTCTCAATGAGCAGTTCTTC	CASSLGTSGIPSLNEQFF
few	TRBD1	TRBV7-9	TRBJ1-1	TGTGCCAGCAGCCCAGGACAGGGCGTAATGAACACTGAAGCTTTCTTT	CASSPGQGVMNTEAFF
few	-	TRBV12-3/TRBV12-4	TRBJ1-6	TGTGCCAGCACCTTAGGACGGGGCTCACCCCTCCACTTT	CASTLGRGSPLHF
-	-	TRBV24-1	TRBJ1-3	TGTGCCACCGCCGAGGGTGGCTCTGGAAACACCATATATTTT	CATAEGGSGNTIYF
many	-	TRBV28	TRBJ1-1	TGTGCCAGCAGTCGACCGTACACTGAAGCTTTCTTT	CASSRPYTEAFF
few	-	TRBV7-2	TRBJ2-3	TGTGCCAGCAGCTTAGTGTGGGCGGGACGAGGCACAGATACGCAGTATTTT	CASSLVWAGRGTDTQYF
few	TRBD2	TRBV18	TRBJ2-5	TGTGCCAGCTCACGCGGGACTAGCTCCTTCCAAGAGACCCAGTACTTC	CASSRGTSSFQETQYF
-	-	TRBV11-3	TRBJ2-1	TGTGCCAGCAGCTTCAGGAGCCGCAATGAGCAGTTCTTC	CASSFRSRNEQFF
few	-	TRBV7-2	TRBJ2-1	TGTGCCAGCAGCCCTACTAAAAATGAGCAGTTCTTC	CASSPTKNEQFF